The next 24 T cell receptor beta chains were all read from a single sample in a study of blood T cells in healthy people across ages. Primed by a sample-barcoded 5' primer and a J-beta primer mix, a second PCR proceeded for roughly 7 to 11 cycles. Using its own MiXCR run on the 5' RACE reads, TCRdb lists one record per CDR3 protein. There are roughly 1,700,000 distinct CDR3 sequences in the sample; over 25% occur only once, and more than 6% lies in the top ten. The sequencing input was blood. The receptors come from a woman aged 25-40 years in good health.

This clonotype was recorded a few times. The chain recombines TRBV5-1 with TRBJ1-1, with TRBD1 as a possible D gene (5 bases). Germline CDR1 and CDR2: SGHRS and YFSETQ. The CDR3 contains 14 residues. Trimming took 3 bases from V and 5 from J, leaving 14 bases between them. CDR3 region: CASSSGGLGTEAFF. The CDR3 DNA reads as TGCGCCAGCAGCTCTGGGGGACTGGGGACTGAAGCTTTCTTT.

This clonotype was counted ten times or more. The rearrangement links TRBV6-5 to TRBJ2-5; 10 bases map to TRBD2. Germline CDR1 MNHEY, CDR2 SVGAGI. The ends lost 6 bases at V and 5 bases at J; junction bases unmatched: 3. This CDR3 is 13 amino acids long. CDR3 DNA sequence: TGTGCCAGCAGCACTAGCGGGGTTGAGACCCAGTACTTC. It translates to CASSTSGVETQYF.

This clonotype was counted only a few times. This sequence joins TRBV18 and TRBJ2-7; 8 bases fit TRBD2. The germline CDR1 and CDR2 sequences are KGHSH and LQKENI. The trim removed 6 bases at V and 6 bases at J, leaving 13 bases unmatched. CDR3 length: 15 amino acids. The CDR3 region has the DNA TGTGCCAGCTCGGGACTAGGGGGGGAGTCTGGCGAGCAGTACTTC. This gives the protein CASSGLGGESGEQYF.

The chain joins TRBV5-1 to TRBJ2-1, with 7 bases identical to TRBD1. Germline V gives CDR1 SGHRS, CDR2 YFSETQ. The V gene end was trimmed by 3 bases and the J gene end by 10 bases; junction bases not matched to a gene: 16. This CDR3 has 16 amino acids. CDR3 protein: CASSYNTGDSSYEQFF. The CDR3 DNA reads as TGCGCCAGCAGCTATAACACAGGGGACAGCTCCTACGAGCAGTTCTTC.

This clonotype was seen just once. A much more abundant neighbour one base away suggests this may be a read error. V gene TRBV29-1 combines with J gene TRBJ2-4; D perhaps matches TRBD2 (6 bases). Matching the DNA end better, TRBJ2-7 makes the J call doubtful. The CDR3 runs 14 residues. Per germline, CDR1 SQVTM and CDR2 ANQGSEA. CDR3 region: CSVQGGEITYEQYF. CDR3 bases: TGCAGCGTTCAAGGCGGGGAGATAACCTACGAGCAGTACTTC.

J is TRBJ1-5 and V is TRBV4-2; D perhaps matches TRBD1 (5 bases). CDR1 is LGHNA and CDR2 is YNFKEQ in the germline V gene. This CDR3 has 14 amino acids. V was pared by 4 bases and J by 6 bases, with 13 bases between. CDR3 sequence: CASSPERGLQPQHF. The CDR3, as DNA: TGTGCCAGCAGCCCCGAGAGGGGTCTTCAGCCCCAGCATTTT.

This clonotype was counted a few times. This chain links TRBV2 with TRBJ1-1, with D perhaps matching TRBD1 (5 bases). CDR3 length: 14 residues. The V gene lost 4 bases and the J gene lost 1 base, with 10 bases spanning the gap. The germline V gene encodes CDR1 SNHLY and CDR2 FYNNEI. CDR3 sequence (DNA): TGTGCCAGCAGTGGTCAGGGACGGAACACTGAAGCTTTCTTT. Translating gives CASSGQGRNTEAFF. The complete variable domain, with remaining parts taken from reference TRBV2 and TRBJ1-1, reads EPEVTQTPSHQVTQMGQEVILRCVPISNHLYFYWYRQILGQKVEFLVSFYNNEISEKSEIFDDQFSVERPDGSNFTLKIRSTKLEDSAMYFCASSGQGRNTEAFFGQGTRLTVV.

V and J are TRBV18 and TRBJ2-1; 8 bases line up with TRBD2. The CDR3 has 15 amino acids. Trimming cost V 6 bases and J 7 bases; bases outside gene matches: 11. Germline lookup yields CDR1 KGHSH and CDR2 LQKENI. This CDR3 reads CASSTLSGGWNEQFF. The CDR3 DNA sequence: TGTGCCAGCTCCACCCTCAGCGGGGGTTGGAATGAGCAGTTCTTC.

This clonotype has a single count. One end of the junction fails to match germline, which may point to a read error. The rearrangement joins TRBV5-1 to TRBJ2-5; D tentatively fits TRBD1 or TRBD2 (5 bases each). Germline V gives CDR1 SGHRS, CDR2 YFSETQ. This CDR3 is 13 amino acids long. CDR3 loop: CASSFRLTGTQHF. CDR3 nucleotide sequence: TGCGCCAGCAGCTTCCGGCTCACGGGGACCCAGCACTTC.

This clonotype was detected only a few times. CDR3 in DNA: TGCAGTGCTGGTCTGGGAAGCGGGTTCTACAATGAGCAGTTCTTC. The encoded protein is CSAGLGSGFYNEQFF. The gene calls are TRBV20-1 and TRBJ2-1; the D gene is possibly TRBD2 (6 bases). Germline loops: CDR1 DFQATT, CDR2 SNEGSKA (reference sequence). V lost 5 bases to trimming and J lost 3 bases, with 17 bases between them. This CDR3 is built from 15 residues.

The CDR3 spells CSVLPGTPTSGISYEQYF. CDR3 in DNA: TGCAGCGTTTTACCGGGTACGCCGACTAGCGGGATTTCCTACGAGCAGTACTTC. J is TRBJ2-7 and V is TRBV29-1, with 11 bases fitting TRBD2. Germline CDR1 SQVTM, CDR2 ANQGSEA. This CDR3 region has 18 residues. J was trimmed by 1 base and V by 5 bases; bases with no gene match: 16.

At least ten counts were recorded for this clonotype. This sequence joins TRBV20-1 and TRBJ2-3, with D unclear. The CDR3 is 12 residues long. The V end was cut by 6 bases, the J end by 1 base, with 8 bases between. CDR1 and CDR2 (germline): DFQATT, SNEGSKA (reference sequence). The DNA of the CDR3 is TGCAGTGCCTCGGTAGGCACAGATACGCAGTATTTT. This sequence encodes CSASVGTDTQYF.

In this sample, this clonotype turned up a few times. V and J are TRBV3-1 and TRBJ2-1; TRBD1 agrees at 10 bases. After removal of 2 bases from V and 13 bases from J, the junction contained 14 bases not matched to a gene. The CDR3 length is 16 residues. Per the germline V gene, CDR1 is LGHDT and CDR2 is YNNKEL (reference sequence). The CDR3 DNA reads TGTGCCAGCAGCCAACGCGGGACAGGGGTGTCAGAGACCCAGTTCTTC. Translated: CASSQRGTGVSETQFF.

In its sample, this clonotype was seen a few times. This sequence joins TRBV20-1 and TRBJ2-5; maybe TRBD2 (5 bases). V was shortened by 0 bases and J by 1 base, with 9 bases between the two germline ends. Germline V CDR1 and CDR2: DFQATT, SNEGSKA (reference sequence). The CDR3 totals 14 residues. In nucleotides, the CDR3 is TGCAGTGCTAGAGATCTAACTAGCCAAGAGACCCAGTACTTC. Its translation: CSARDLTSQETQYF.

The chain links TRBV12-3 or TRBV12-4 to TRBJ1-1; no clear D gene. This CDR3 spans 13 amino acids. V was clipped by 9 bases and J by 3 bases, with 14 bases between them. CDR3 residues: CASKMGMDTEAFF. CDR3 nucleotides: TGTGCCAGTAAAATGGGGATGGACACTGAAGCTTTCTTT.

About this clonotype: The junction does not match germline at one end; this may be a read error. V is TRBV4-1 and J is TRBJ2-5, with D tentatively TRBD1 (6 bases). The J call is in doubt because the DNA end fits TRBJ2-7 better. In germline, CDR1 is MGHRA, CDR2 YSYEKL. This CDR3 is 12 amino acids long. Here the CDR3 DNA reads TGCGCCGGCAGCCGGGACACCTACGAGCAGTACTTC. Amino acids: CAGSRDTYEQYF.

This clonotype was counted at least ten times. Written as DNA, the CDR3 is TGTGCCAGCAGTTTGAGGCGCTACGAGCAGTACTTC. Translation gives CASSLRRYEQYF. V and J are TRBV28 and TRBJ2-7, with D uncertain. CDR1 and CDR2 (germline): MDHEN, SYDVKM. Trimming took 3 bases from V and 3 from J, leaving 6 bases between them. CDR3 length: 12 amino acids. Full variable domain (outside the CDR3, taken from reference TRBV28 and TRBJ2-7): DVKVTQSSRYLVKRTGEKVFLECVQDMDHENMFWYRQDPGLGLRLIYFSYDVKMKEKGDIPEGYSVSREKKERFSLILESASTNQTSMYLCASSLRRYEQYFGPGTRLTVT.

This chain links TRBV20-1 with TRBJ2-1, with TRBD2 matching over 8 bases. The CDR3 extends over 15 amino acids. V was pared by 1 base and J by 8 bases, with 10 bases of the junction left unmatched. The germline V gene has CDR1 DFQATT and CDR2 SNEGSKA (reference sequence). The CDR3 region has the DNA TGCAGTGCTAGAGCGCCTAGCGGGTACTTGGATGAGCAGTTCTTC. This encodes CSARAPSGYLDEQFF.

This chain connects TRBV12-3 or TRBV12-4 to TRBJ2-1; D remains ambiguous. The CDR3 spans 13 residues. The V gene lost 8 bases and the J gene lost 4 bases, with 12 bases spanning the gap. The CDR3 region is CASGRNRYNEQFF. CDR3 in DNA: TGTGCCAGCGGCCGGAACAGATACAATGAGCAGTTCTTC.

This clonotype was detected only a few times. The genes are TRBV20-1 and TRBJ2-3; 9 bases line up with TRBD2. The CDR3 extends over 16 amino acids. V lost 3 bases, J lost 0 bases, and 7 bases stayed unmatched. Germline V gene sequence: CDR1 DFQATT, CDR2 SNEGSKA (reference sequence). The CDR3 loop reads CSARHPSGTSTDTQYF. The DNA for the CDR3 is TGCAGTGCTAGGCACCCTAGCGGGACTAGCACAGATACGCAGTATTTT.

V gene TRBV5-4 combines with J gene TRBJ2-3, with D possibly TRBD1 on 6 matching bases. Germline V gives CDR1 SGHNT, CDR2 YYREEE (reference sequence). Trimming stripped 4 bases from V and 13 bases from J, with 16 bases between. CDR3 length: 12 amino acids. Written as DNA, the CDR3 is TGTGCCAGCAGCCTCTCGGACAGCCGGGAGTATTTT. Protein sequence: CASSLSDSREYF.

This clonotype was picked up one time. This chain connects TRBV5-1 to TRBJ2-4, with 10 positions matching TRBD1. Looked up from germline, CDR1 is SGHRS and CDR2 is YFSETQ. V lost 2 bases and J lost 0; bases outside the gene matches: 2. The CDR3 loop spans 16 amino acids. CDR3 region: CASSFWTGGAKNIQYF. The CDR3 DNA is TGCGCCAGCAGCTTTTGGACAGGGGGAGCCAAAAACATTCAGTACTTC.

This clonotype was recorded at least ten times. The chain has TRBV6-5 and TRBJ1-4; no definite D call. Per the germline V gene, CDR1 is MNHEY and CDR2 is SVGAGI. Trimming removed 2 bases at V and 4 bases at J, with 11 bases between. The length of the CDR3 is 15 residues. The chain's CDR3 is CASSYRRGGNEKLFF. The CDR3 coding sequence is TGTGCCAGCAGTTACCGGCGGGGAGGTAATGAAAAACTGTTTTTT.

This clonotype was counted many times. The chain carries TRBV20-1 and TRBJ2-1; TRBD2 matches 9 bases. The CDR3 runs to 18 residues. Germline V gives CDR1 DFQATT, CDR2 SNEGSKA (reference sequence). The J segment lost 3 bases and the V segment lost 0 bases, leaving 12 bases of the junction unmatched. CDR3 nucleotides: TGCAGTGCTAGAGAAGCGGGAGGACGCTCACTCGTCTACAATGAGCAGTTCTTC. This codes for CSAREAGGRSLVYNEQFF.